This T cell receptor (beta chain) was recorded in a study of blood T cell repertoires in COVID-19. Study details: Italy, Spain and the United States were the sources of the convalescent and acute COVID-19 samples.

Trimming removed 0 bases at V and 3 bases at J, with 9 bases between. Germline lookup yields CDR1 MGHRA and CDR2 YSYEKL. This CDR3 is built from 15 residues. Categorization into cohorts depended on clinical history that participants reported. Donors of Cohort 3 who recovered were those that had two negative PCRs, clearance, or symptom resolution. Assay: immunoSEQ multiplex PCR; the TCRdb copy retains only in-frame clones and omits some. The profile shows 150,000 to 200,000 clones, less than 85% of them singletons. V usage is TRBV4-1 and J usage is TRBJ1-3; D ambiguous. The sample comprised PBMCs or T cells enriched from blood (not recorded which). This sequence was found in a man aged 50-59 years who had recovered from COVID-19. CDR3 region: CASSQEIAVGNTIYF. As DNA, the CDR3 is TGCGCCAGCAGCCAAGAAATAGCAGTTGGAAACACCATATATTTT.